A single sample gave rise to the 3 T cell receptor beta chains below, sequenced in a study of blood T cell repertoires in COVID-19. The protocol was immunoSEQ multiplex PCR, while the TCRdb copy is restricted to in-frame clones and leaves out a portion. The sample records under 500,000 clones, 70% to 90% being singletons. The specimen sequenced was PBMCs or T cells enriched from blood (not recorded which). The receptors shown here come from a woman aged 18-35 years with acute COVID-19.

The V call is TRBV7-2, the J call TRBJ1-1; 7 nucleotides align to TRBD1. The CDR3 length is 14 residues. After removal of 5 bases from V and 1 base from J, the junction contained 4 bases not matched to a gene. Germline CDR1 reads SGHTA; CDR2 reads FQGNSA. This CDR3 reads CASSPGQTNTEAFF. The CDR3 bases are TGTGCCAGCAGCCCGGGACAGACGAACACTGAAGCTTTCTTT.

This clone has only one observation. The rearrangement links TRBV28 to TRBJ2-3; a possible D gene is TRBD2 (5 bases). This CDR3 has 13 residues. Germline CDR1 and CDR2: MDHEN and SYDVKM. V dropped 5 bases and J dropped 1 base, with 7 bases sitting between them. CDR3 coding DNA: TGTGCCAGCAGTCCCGGGGGCACAGATACGCAGTATTTT. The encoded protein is CASSPGGTDTQYF.

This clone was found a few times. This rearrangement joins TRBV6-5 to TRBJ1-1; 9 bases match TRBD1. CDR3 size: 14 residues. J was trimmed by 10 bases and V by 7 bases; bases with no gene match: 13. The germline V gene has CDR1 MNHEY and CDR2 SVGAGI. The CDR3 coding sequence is TGTGCCAGCACCGAGCCGGGACAGGGTGATCGAGCTTTCTTT. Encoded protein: CASTEPGQGDRAFF.